One sample yielded the 17 T cell receptor beta chains listed below, sequenced in a study of T-cell memory formation after mild COVID-19. MiXCR, run by TCRdb on the 5' RACE reads, gives a single entry per CDR3 protein. The sample shows around 310,000 distinct CDR3 sequences, approximately 15% of them seen only once. The sequenced sample was PBMCs or a T cell subset sorted from them (not recorded which). The receptor source for this set is a man between 18 and 35 years old who had mild COVID-19 (a few samples of this study predate the infection). Cell type and time point are not known.

This clonotype was counted between two and nine times. CDR3 sequence: CASSQKESWGISTDTQYF. The CDR3 bases are TGTGCCAGCAGCCAAAAAGAGTCCTGGGGGATTAGCACAGATACGCAGTATTTT. This chain connects TRBV12-3 or TRBV12-4 to TRBJ2-3; perhaps D is TRBD1 or TRBD2 (5 bases each). This CDR3 region has 18 residues. V lost 6 bases, J lost 0 bases, and 22 bases lay in between.

The gene calls are TRBV25-1 and TRBJ2-2; tentative D call: TRBD1 (5 bases). The CDR3 is made up of 21 amino acids. Trimming shortened V by 8 bases and J by 0 bases, and 31 bases separated the two germline ends. Germline CDR1 reads MGHDK; CDR2 reads SYGVNS. Written as DNA, the CDR3 is TGTGCCAGCCGCTGGGGCGTCTACAGTCCAACCGGCCCTACGAACACCGGGGAGCTGTTTTTT. This encodes CASRWGVYSPTGPTNTGELFF.

This clonotype was recorded a few times. V and J are TRBV5-1 and TRBJ2-4; a weak D match, TRBD2 (6 bases). Germline CDR1 SGHRS, CDR2 YFSETQ. V was trimmed by 0 bases and J by 0 bases, leaving 13 bases between them. CDR3 length: 17 residues. The CDR3 region has the DNA TGCGCCAGCAGCTTGGCGGGGGATGGGCTAGCCAAAAACATTCAGTACTTC. This gives the protein CASSLAGDGLAKNIQYF.

The V gene is TRBV20-1, the J gene TRBJ2-7; 7 bases agree with TRBD2. Germline V gene sequence: CDR1 DFQATT, CDR2 SNEGSKA (reference sequence). The CDR3 is made up of 13 amino acids. With 1 base clipped from V and 0 bases from J, the junction kept 0 bases outside the gene matches. The CDR3 spells CSARASGSYEQYF. Here the CDR3 DNA reads TGCAGTGCTAGAGCTAGCGGCTCCTACGAGCAGTACTTC.

The V call is TRBV3-1, the J call TRBJ1-1, with no clear D. V shed 0 bases and J shed 10 bases, with 15 bases lying between them. The CDR3 sequence is 14 residues long. Germline assignment: CDR1 LGHDT and CDR2 YNNKEL (reference sequence). The CDR3 DNA follows: TGTGCCAGCAGCCAAGATGTAAACCGCGCGGGAGCTTTCTTT. This encodes CASSQDVNRAGAFF.

This chain connects TRBV12-3 or TRBV12-4 to TRBJ2-3; D gene uncertain. Trimming removed 5 bases at V and 1 base at J, with 13 bases between. The CDR3 loop spans 15 amino acids. The CDR3 here is CASSPQTPRTDTQYF. DNA for the CDR3: TGTGCCAGCAGTCCGCAGACCCCACGCACAGATACGCAGTATTTT.

The CDR3 DNA is TGCGCCAGCAGCTTAACCGGGACAGGGGGCAGCTATGGCTACACCTTC. Translated: CASSLTGTGGSYGYTF. V and J are TRBV5-1 and TRBJ1-2; 12 bases fit TRBD1. CDR3 length: 16 amino acids. Germline V lookup: CDR1 SGHRS, CDR2 YFSETQ. Trimming at V came to 2 bases and at J to 4 bases, leaving 6 bases not matched to a gene.

The chain has TRBV14 and TRBJ2-1; D gene ambiguous. Trimming took off 0 bases at V and 5 bases at J, with 23 bases between the two ends. The CDR3 consists of 19 residues. Germline CDR1 reads SGHDN; CDR2 reads FVKESK. Here the CDR3 reads CASSQDEYRAPMRNNEQFF. The CDR3, as DNA: TGTGCCAGCAGCCAAGATGAGTACCGAGCCCCAATGAGGAACAATGAGCAGTTCTTC.

The chain uses TRBV5-6 and TRBJ2-2; D unresolved. This CDR3 contains 13 residues. Trimming removed 6 bases at V and 5 bases at J, with 11 bases between. Looked up from germline, CDR1 is SGHDT and CDR2 is YYEEEE. The CDR3 sequence is CASTVLQTGELFF. In DNA form, the CDR3 reads TGTGCCAGCACTGTGTTACAAACCGGGGAGCTGTTTTTT.

This clonotype was found many times. The rearrangement joins TRBV7-2 to TRBJ1-2; D is unresolved. V gave up 0 bases and J gave up 4 bases, with 12 bases separating them. Germline-derived CDR1 and CDR2 are SGHTA and FQGNSA. This CDR3 region has 15 residues. DNA of the CDR3: TGTGCCAGCAGCTTAGCGCGCAGCCATGCCTATGGCTACACCTTC. This sequence encodes CASSLARSHAYGYTF.

This clonotype was detected only once. The rearrangement joins TRBV24-1 to TRBJ1-5; D not certain. This CDR3 region has 14 residues. The germline V gene has CDR1 KGHDR and CDR2 SFDVKD. Trimming pared 1 base from V and 0 bases from J, leaving 3 bases between. CDR3 in amino acids: CATSDLASNQPQHF. CDR3 sequence (DNA): TGTGCCACCAGTGATTTAGCTAGCAATCAGCCCCAGCATTTT.

V is TRBV3-1 and J is TRBJ1-2; 7 bases fit TRBD1. The CDR3 covers 21 residues. Trimming removed 2 bases from V and 4 bases from J; junction bases left unmatched: 25. Germline CDR1 LGHDT, CDR2 YNNKEL (reference sequence). Here the CDR3 DNA reads TGTGCCAGCAGCCAAATAGGGACAGAACTCTCACCCTCCAGGGGAGCCTATGGCTACACCTTC. Residues: CASSQIGTELSPSRGAYGYTF.

V is TRBV4-1 and J is TRBJ1-1; 7 bases are a match to TRBD1. Germline V gene lookup returns CDR1 MGHRA and CDR2 YSYEKL. V gave up 5 bases and J gave up 0 bases; unmatched junction bases: 6. The CDR3 contains 15 residues. As DNA, the CDR3 is TGCGCCAGCAGCGTGATAGGGGGCTTGAACACTGAAGCTTTCTTT. Residues: CASSVIGGLNTEAFF.

A word on this clonotype: Since a much larger clone is just one base distant, this may be a read error. The chain has TRBV7-9 and TRBJ1-1, with D hard to call. From germline, CDR1 is SEHNR and CDR2 FQNEAQ (reference sequence). This CDR3 contains 12 residues. Deletions cut 5 bases from V and 4 bases from J, with 8 bases between. The CDR3 is CASSIEGTEAFF. CDR3 nucleotides: TGTGCCAGCAGCATAGAGGGCACTGAAGCTTTCTTT.

The V call is TRBV19, the J call TRBJ2-2; possibly TRBD1 for D (5 bases). There are 15 residues in the CDR3. V lost 9 bases and J lost 0, with 14 bases in between. Germline CDR1 and CDR2: LNHDA and SQIVND (reference sequence). The CDR3 DNA is TGTGCCAGCAAGGCTGGACACGCGAACACCGGGGAGCTGTTTTTT. Translating gives CASKAGHANTGELFF.

The chain couples TRBV19 to TRBJ1-5; 10 positions match TRBD1. Germline V CDR1 and CDR2: LNHDA, SQIVND (reference sequence). Germline trimming cut 5 bases from V and 6 bases from J; bases unmatched to any gene: 4. CDR3 length: 14 amino acids. The CDR3 loop is CASSPGTGVQPQHF. The CDR3 DNA is TGTGCCAGTAGTCCCGGGACAGGGGTTCAGCCCCAGCATTTT.

The chain uses TRBV7-9 and TRBJ1-5; tentative D call: TRBD1 (6 bases). Germline V CDR1 and CDR2: SEHNR, FQNEAQ (reference sequence). The CDR3 spans 15 residues. Trimming shortened V by 5 bases and J by 3 bases, and 14 bases separated the two germline ends. CDR3 DNA: TGTGCCAGCAGCCAGGCGGGGGCAGACAATCAGCCCCAGCATTTT. Translating it yields CASSQAGADNQPQHF.